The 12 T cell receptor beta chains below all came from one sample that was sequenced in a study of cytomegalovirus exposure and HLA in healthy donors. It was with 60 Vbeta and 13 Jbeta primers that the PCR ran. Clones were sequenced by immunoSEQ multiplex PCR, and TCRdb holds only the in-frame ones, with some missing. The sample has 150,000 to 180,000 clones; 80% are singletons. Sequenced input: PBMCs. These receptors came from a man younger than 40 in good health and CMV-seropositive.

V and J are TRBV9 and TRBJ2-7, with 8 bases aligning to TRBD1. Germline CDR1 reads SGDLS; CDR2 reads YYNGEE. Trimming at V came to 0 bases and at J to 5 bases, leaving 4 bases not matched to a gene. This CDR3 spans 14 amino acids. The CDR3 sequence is CASSVGQGINEQYF. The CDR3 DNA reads TGTGCCAGCAGCGTAGGACAGGGGATCAACGAGCAGTACTTC. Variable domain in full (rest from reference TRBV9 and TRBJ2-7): DSGVTQTPKHLITATGQRVTLRCSPRSGDLSVYWYQQSLDQGLQFLIQYYNGEERAKGNILERFSAQQFPDLHSELNLSSLELGDSALYFCASSVGQGINEQYFGPGTRLTVT.

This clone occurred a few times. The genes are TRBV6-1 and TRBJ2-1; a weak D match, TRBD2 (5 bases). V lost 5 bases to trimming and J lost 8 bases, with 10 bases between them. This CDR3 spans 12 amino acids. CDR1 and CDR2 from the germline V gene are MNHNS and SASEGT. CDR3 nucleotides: TGTGCCAGCAGTTGGCTAGCCGATGAGCAGTTCTTC. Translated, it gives CASSWLADEQFF.

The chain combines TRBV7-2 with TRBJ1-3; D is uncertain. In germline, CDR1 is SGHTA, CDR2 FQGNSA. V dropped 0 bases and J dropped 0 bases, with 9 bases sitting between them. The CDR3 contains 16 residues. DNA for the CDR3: TGTGCCAGCAGCTTAGCCGACTTCCGCTCTGGAAACACCATATATTTT. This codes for CASSLADFRSGNTIYF.

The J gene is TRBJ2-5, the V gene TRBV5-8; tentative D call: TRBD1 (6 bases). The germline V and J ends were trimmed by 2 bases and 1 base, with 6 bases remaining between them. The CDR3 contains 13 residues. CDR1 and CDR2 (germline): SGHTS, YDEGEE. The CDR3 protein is CASSLGGQETQYF. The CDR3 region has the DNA TGTGCCAGCAGCTTAGGGGGCCAAGAGACCCAGTACTTC.

The CDR3 spells CASSLEGQIYEQYF. The CDR3 DNA follows: TGTGCCAGCAGCTTAGAGGGACAAATATACGAGCAGTACTTC. The rearrangement uses TRBV7-8 and TRBJ2-7, with a weak D call TRBD1 (6 bases). The CDR3 consists of 14 residues. Germline V CDR1 and CDR2: SGHVS, FQNEAQ. The germline V and J ends were trimmed by 1 base and 4 bases, with 11 bases remaining between them.

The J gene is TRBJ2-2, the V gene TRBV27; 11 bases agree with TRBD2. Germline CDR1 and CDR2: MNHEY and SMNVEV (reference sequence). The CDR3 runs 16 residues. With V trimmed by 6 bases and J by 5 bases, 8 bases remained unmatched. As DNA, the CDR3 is TGTGCCAGCAGCCTAACTAGCGGGAGCTGGACCGGGGAGCTGTTTTTT. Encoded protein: CASSLTSGSWTGELFF.

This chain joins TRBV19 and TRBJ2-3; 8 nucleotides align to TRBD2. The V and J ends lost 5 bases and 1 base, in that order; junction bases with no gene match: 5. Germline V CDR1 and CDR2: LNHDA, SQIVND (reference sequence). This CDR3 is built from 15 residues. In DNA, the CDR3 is TGTGCCAGTAGTCAACGGGAGGGGGGCACAGATACGCAGTATTTT. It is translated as CASSQREGGTDTQYF.

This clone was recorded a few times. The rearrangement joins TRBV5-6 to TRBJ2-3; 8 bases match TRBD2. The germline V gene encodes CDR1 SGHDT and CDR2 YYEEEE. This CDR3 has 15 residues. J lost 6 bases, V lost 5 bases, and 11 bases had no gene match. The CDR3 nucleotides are TGTGCCAGCAGGGAGGGGACTAGTGGATATGATACGCAGTATTTT. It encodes CASREGTSGYDTQYF.

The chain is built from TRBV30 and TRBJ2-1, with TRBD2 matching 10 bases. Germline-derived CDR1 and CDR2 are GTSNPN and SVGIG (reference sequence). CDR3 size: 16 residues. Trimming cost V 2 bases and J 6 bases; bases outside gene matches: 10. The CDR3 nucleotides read TGTGCCTGGAGTTCTGGCCTAGCGGGAGCAGGCAATGAGCAGTTCTTC. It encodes CAWSSGLAGAGNEQFF.

CDR3 in amino acids: CASSSPGQPQHF. CDR3 nucleotides: TGTGCCAGCAGTTCCCCAGGGCAGCCCCAGCATTTT. V gene TRBV27 combines with J gene TRBJ1-5; the D gene is possibly TRBD1 (5 bases). Trimming removed 4 bases at V and 7 bases at J, with 8 bases between. This CDR3 contains 12 residues. Germline V lookup: CDR1 MNHEY, CDR2 SMNVEV (reference sequence).

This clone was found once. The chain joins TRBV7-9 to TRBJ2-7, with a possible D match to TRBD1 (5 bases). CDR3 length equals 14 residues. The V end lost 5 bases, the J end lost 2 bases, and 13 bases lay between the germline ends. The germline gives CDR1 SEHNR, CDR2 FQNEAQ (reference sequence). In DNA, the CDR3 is TGTGCCAGCAGCCAGCACAGGTTACCCTACGAGCAGTACTTC. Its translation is CASSQHRLPYEQYF.

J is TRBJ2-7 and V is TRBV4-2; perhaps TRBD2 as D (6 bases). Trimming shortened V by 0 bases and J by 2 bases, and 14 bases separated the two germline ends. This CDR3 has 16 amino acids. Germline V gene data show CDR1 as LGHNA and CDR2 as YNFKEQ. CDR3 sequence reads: CASSQDAGTPTYEQYF. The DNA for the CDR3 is TGTGCCAGCAGCCAAGATGCGGGGACCCCAACCTACGAGCAGTACTTC.